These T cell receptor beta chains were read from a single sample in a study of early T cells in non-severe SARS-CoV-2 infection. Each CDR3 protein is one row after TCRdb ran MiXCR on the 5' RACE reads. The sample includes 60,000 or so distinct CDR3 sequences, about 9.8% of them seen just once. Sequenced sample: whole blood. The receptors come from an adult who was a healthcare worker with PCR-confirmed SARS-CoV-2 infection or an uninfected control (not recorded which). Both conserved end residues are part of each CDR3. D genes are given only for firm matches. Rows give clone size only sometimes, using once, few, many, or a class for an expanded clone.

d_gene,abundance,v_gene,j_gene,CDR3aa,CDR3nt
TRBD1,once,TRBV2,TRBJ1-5,CASDGQGNQPQHF,TGTGCCAGCGATGGACAGGGCAATCAGCCCCAGCATTTT
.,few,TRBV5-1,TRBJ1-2,CASSLTGFYGYTF,TGCGCCAGCAGCTTGACAGGATTCTATGGCTACACCTTC
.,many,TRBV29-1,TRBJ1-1,CSVTTGPSNTEAFF,TGCAGCGTGACAACAGGGCCTTCCAACACTGAAGCTTTCTTT
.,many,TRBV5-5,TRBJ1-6,CASSSEVTASSYNSPLHF,TGTGCCAGCAGTTCAGAGGTGACAGCGAGCTCCTATAATTCACCCCTCCACTTT
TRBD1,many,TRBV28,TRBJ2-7,CASKVSGTGAYEQYF,TGTGCCAGCAAGGTTTCGGGGACAGGGGCCTACGAGCAGTACTTC
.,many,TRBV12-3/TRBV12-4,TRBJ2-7,CASSPPGPSYEQYF,TGTGCCAGCAGTCCCCCGGGGCCTTCCTACGAGCAGTACTTC
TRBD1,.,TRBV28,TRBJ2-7,CASRWARGLYEQYF,TGTGCCAGCAGGTGGGCCAGGGGGCTCTACGAGCAGTACTTC
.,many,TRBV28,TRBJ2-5,CASSLPAEPWTQYF,TGTGCCAGCAGTTTACCTGCCGAGCCGTGGACCCAGTACTTC
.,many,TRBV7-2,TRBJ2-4,CASSPDRNQYF,TGTGCCAGCAGCCCCGACCGAAATCAGTACTTC
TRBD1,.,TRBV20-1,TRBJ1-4,CSARWTGGEKLFF,TGCAGTGCTAGATGGACAGGGGGTGAAAAACTGTTTTTT
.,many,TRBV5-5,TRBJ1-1,CASSLQALSTEAFF,TGTGCCAGCAGTCTACAGGCCCTTTCCACTGAAGCTTTCTTT
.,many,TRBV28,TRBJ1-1,CASSPRTGGMNTEAFF,TGTGCCAGCAGCCCCCGAACCGGGGGTATGAACACTGAAGCTTTCTTT
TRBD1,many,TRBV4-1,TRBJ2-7,CASSPLDRDEQYF,TGCGCCAGCAGCCCCCTTGACAGGGACGAGCAGTACTTC
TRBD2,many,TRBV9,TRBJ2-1,CASSVVGTRVDEQFF,TGTGCCAGCAGCGTAGTCGGGACTAGGGTCGATGAGCAGTTCTTC
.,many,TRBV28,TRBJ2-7,CASSSLTGTATYEQYF,TGTGCCAGCAGTTCGTTGACCGGGACGGCTACCTACGAGCAGTACTTC
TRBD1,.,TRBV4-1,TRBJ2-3,CASSQVGTGLDTQYF,TGCGCCAGCAGCCAAGTTGGGACAGGGTTAGATACGCAGTATTTT
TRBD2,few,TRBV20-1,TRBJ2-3,CSAQAASGADTQYF,TGCAGTGCCCAGGCAGCGAGCGGGGCAGATACGCAGTATTTT
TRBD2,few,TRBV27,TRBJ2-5,CASTKAGLETQYF,TGTGCCAGCACCAAAGCGGGACTAGAGACCCAGTACTTC
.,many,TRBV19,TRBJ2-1,CASSIRQGGNNEQFF,TGTGCCAGTAGTATTCGGCAGGGGGGGAACAATGAGCAGTTCTTC
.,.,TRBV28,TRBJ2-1,CASGNWREQFF,TGTGCCAGCGGGAATTGGAGGGAGCAGTTCTTC
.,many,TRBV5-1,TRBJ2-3,CASSLTGTTDTQYF,TGCGCCAGCAGCTTGACAGGGACCACAGATACGCAGTATTTT
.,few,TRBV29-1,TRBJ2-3,CSVEGSTDTQYF,TGCAGCGTTGAAGGGAGCACAGATACGCAGTATTTT
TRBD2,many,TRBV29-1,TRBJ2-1,CSTLSGNEQFF,TGCAGCACTCTTAGCGGGAATGAGCAGTTCTTC
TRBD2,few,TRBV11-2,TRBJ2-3,CASSLQLATDTQYF,TGTGCCAGCAGCTTACAACTAGCGACCGATACGCAGTATTTT
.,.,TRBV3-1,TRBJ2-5,CASSQGRTPSQETQYF,TGTGCCAGCAGCCAAGGAAGAACCCCCTCCCAAGAGACCCAGTACTTC
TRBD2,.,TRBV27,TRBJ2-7,CASSQETSGSSGYEQYF,TGTGCCAGCAGTCAGGAGACTAGCGGGAGTAGTGGGTACGAGCAGTACTTC
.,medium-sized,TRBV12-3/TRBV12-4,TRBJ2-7,CASSSPSYEQYF,TGTGCCAGCAGTTCACCCTCCTACGAGCAGTACTTC
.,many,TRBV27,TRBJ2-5,CASSLSPHQETQYF,TGTGCCAGCAGTTTATCGCCCCACCAAGAGACCCAGTACTTC
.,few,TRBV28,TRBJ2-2,CASRPNSRLNTGELFF,TGTGCCAGCAGGCCTAACAGCCGACTGAACACCGGGGAGCTGTTTTTT
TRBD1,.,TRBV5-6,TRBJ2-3,CASSRTGGDTQYF,TGTGCCAGCAGCCGCACAGGGGGAGATACGCAGTATTTT
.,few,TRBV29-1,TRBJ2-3,CSVGGLDTQYF,TGCAGCGTTGGGGGACTAGATACGCAGTATTTT